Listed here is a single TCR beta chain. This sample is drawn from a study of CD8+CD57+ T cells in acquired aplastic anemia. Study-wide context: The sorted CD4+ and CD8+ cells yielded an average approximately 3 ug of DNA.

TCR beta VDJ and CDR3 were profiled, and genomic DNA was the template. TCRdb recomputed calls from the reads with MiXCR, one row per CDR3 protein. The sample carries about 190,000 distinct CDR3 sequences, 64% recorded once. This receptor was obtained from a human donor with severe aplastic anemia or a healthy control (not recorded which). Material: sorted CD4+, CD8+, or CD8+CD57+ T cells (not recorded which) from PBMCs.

CDR3 in DNA: TGTGCCAGCACGTTTGAAGGGGATGAGCAGTTCTTC. Translated, it gives CASTFEGDEQFF. This chain links TRBV2 with TRBJ2-1; D might be TRBD1 (5 bases). The CDR3 is made up of 12 amino acids. Germline V CDR1 and CDR2: SNHLY, FYNNEI. The germline V and J ends were trimmed by 7 bases and 8 bases, with 12 bases remaining between them. The variable domain in full, completed from reference TRBV2 and TRBJ2-1, reads EPEVTQTPSHQVTQMGQEVILRCVPISNHLYFYWYRQILGQKVEFLVSFYNNEISEKSEIFDDQFSVERPDGSNFTLKIRSTKLEDSAMYFCASTFEGDEQFFGPGTRLTVL.